These T cell receptor beta chains were read from a single sample in a study of blood T cells in healthy people across ages. From the 5' RACE reads, TCRdb called clonotypes with MiXCR, one entry per CDR3 protein. This sample yields 1.5 million to 2 million distinct CDR3 sequences, of which 40% to 55% are seen a single time; more than 2% belongs to the top ten. The sequenced material came from blood. All receptors come from a woman aged 35 to 49 in good health. Each CDR3 is given without its conserved first and last residue. A D gene is named only where the DNA matches it firmly. Not all rows give a size; the values are once, few, many and, for expanded clones, a class.

J gene: TRBJ2-7
V gene: TRBV20-1
D gene: NA
clone size: few
CDR3 protein: SARAALSYEQY

J gene: NA
V gene: TRBV6-2/TRBV6-3
D gene: TRBD1
clone size: NA
CDR3 protein: ASSRTGYRQETQF

J gene: TRBJ2-4
V gene: TRBV18
D gene: NA
clone size: NA
CDR3 protein: VSSPQGIKNIQY

J gene: TRBJ2-3
V gene: TRBV6-2/TRBV6-3
D gene: NA
clone size: NA
CDR3 protein: ASKGAARDTQY

J gene: TRBJ2-3
V gene: TRBV7-8
D gene: TRBD1
clone size: NA
CDR3 protein: ASSLPRRDRGTDTQY

J gene: TRBJ2-1
V gene: TRBV6-5
D gene: TRBD1
clone size: NA
CDR3 protein: ASSSPGQAPF

J gene: TRBJ2-7
V gene: TRBV2
D gene: NA
clone size: NA
CDR3 protein: ASSGAYLGEQY

J gene: TRBJ2-7
V gene: TRBV20-1
D gene: NA
clone size: few
CDR3 protein: SAVRVPYEQY

J gene: TRBJ2-7
V gene: TRBV6-6
D gene: TRBD1
clone size: NA
CDR3 protein: ASSYSGTGSNEQY

J gene: TRBJ2-3
V gene: TRBV11-2
D gene: TRBD2
clone size: few
CDR3 protein: ASSLAGGGNTDTQY

J gene: TRBJ1-4
V gene: TRBV4-1
D gene: NA
clone size: NA
CDR3 protein: ASSQAGSANEKLF

J gene: TRBJ2-1
V gene: TRBV5-6
D gene: NA
clone size: NA
CDR3 protein: ASSFRGRGGPNNEQF

J gene: TRBJ1-2
V gene: TRBV5-1
D gene: NA
clone size: NA
CDR3 protein: ASSLGAPGGKDGYT

J gene: TRBJ2-1
V gene: TRBV5-1
D gene: NA
clone size: NA
CDR3 protein: ASSSAHPQGHEQF

J gene: TRBJ1-4
V gene: TRBV2
D gene: TRBD1
clone size: few
CDR3 protein: ASSERELVGGRANEKLF

J gene: TRBJ2-1
V gene: TRBV10-3
D gene: NA
clone size: NA
CDR3 protein: AIRPTGSYNEQF

J gene: TRBJ1-2
V gene: TRBV7-9
D gene: TRBD1
clone size: few
CDR3 protein: ASSSGTGAIYGYT

J gene: TRBJ2-3
V gene: TRBV12-3/TRBV12-4
D gene: NA
clone size: NA
CDR3 protein: ASSSLVMVDPDTQY

J gene: TRBJ1-1
V gene: TRBV12-5
D gene: NA
clone size: NA
CDR3 protein: ASGFSPPGTEAF

J gene: TRBJ2-4
V gene: TRBV5-1
D gene: NA
clone size: few
CDR3 protein: ASSPPQGGDIQY

J gene: TRBJ2-7
V gene: TRBV6-2/TRBV6-3
D gene: NA
clone size: NA
CDR3 protein: ASSFYQGGNEQY

J gene: NA
V gene: TRBV28
D gene: NA
clone size: NA
CDR3 protein: ASSSTGSSAKNIQY

J gene: TRBJ1-5
V gene: TRBV7-9
D gene: NA
clone size: NA
CDR3 protein: ASSLVDQGHWYQPQH

J gene: TRBJ2-5
V gene: TRBV20-1
D gene: TRBD2
clone size: NA
CDR3 protein: SASGGRQETQY

J gene: TRBJ2-7
V gene: TRBV5-1
D gene: NA
clone size: NA
CDR3 protein: ASTQEGGQGYEQY

J gene: TRBJ2-7
V gene: TRBV27
D gene: TRBD1
clone size: NA
CDR3 protein: ASSPETGIYEQY

J gene: TRBJ1-2
V gene: TRBV5-1
D gene: TRBD1
clone size: many
CDR3 protein: ASSLSGQGNYGYT

J gene: TRBJ1-2
V gene: TRBV6-4
D gene: TRBD1
clone size: NA
CDR3 protein: ASSDWGQANYGYT

J gene: TRBJ2-5
V gene: TRBV20-1
D gene: NA
clone size: NA
CDR3 protein: SASTGPQETQY

J gene: TRBJ1-4
V gene: TRBV12-3/TRBV12-4
D gene: TRBD1
clone size: many
CDR3 protein: ASSLQGANEKLF

J gene: TRBJ2-3
V gene: TRBV27
D gene: NA
clone size: NA
CDR3 protein: ASSLSEGTDTQY

J gene: TRBJ1-2
V gene: TRBV29-1
D gene: NA
clone size: few
CDR3 protein: SVVDNANYGYT

J gene: TRBJ2-5
V gene: TRBV12-3/TRBV12-4
D gene: NA
clone size: many
CDR3 protein: ASSVGWTQY

J gene: TRBJ2-7
V gene: TRBV7-7
D gene: TRBD1
clone size: few
CDR3 protein: ASSAGQGGYEQY

J gene: TRBJ2-3
V gene: TRBV6-5
D gene: NA
clone size: NA
CDR3 protein: ASSYGSKGSTDTQY

J gene: TRBJ2-3
V gene: TRBV9
D gene: NA
clone size: NA
CDR3 protein: ASSVVELSTDTQY

J gene: TRBJ2-7
V gene: TRBV7-9
D gene: TRBD1
clone size: few
CDR3 protein: ASSLLGDRGREQY

J gene: TRBJ1-5
V gene: TRBV28
D gene: NA
clone size: once
CDR3 protein: ASSFSGLEGSNQPQH

J gene: TRBJ1-4
V gene: TRBV28
D gene: TRBD1
clone size: NA
CDR3 protein: ASSSPSTGTGKKLF

J gene: TRBJ2-3
V gene: TRBV12-3/TRBV12-4
D gene: NA
clone size: NA
CDR3 protein: ASLTLLEDTQY

J gene: TRBJ2-1
V gene: TRBV7-2
D gene: NA
clone size: few
CDR3 protein: ATSAGGGSYNEQF

J gene: TRBJ2-1
V gene: TRBV5-1
D gene: TRBD2
clone size: NA
CDR3 protein: ASSPGLVTDEQF

J gene: TRBJ1-2
V gene: TRBV5-1
D gene: NA
clone size: once
CDR3 protein: ASSRQTYYT

J gene: TRBJ1-6
V gene: TRBV6-2/TRBV6-3
D gene: NA
clone size: few
CDR3 protein: ASRKTGPNSPLH

J gene: TRBJ2-1
V gene: TRBV28
D gene: NA
clone size: NA
CDR3 protein: AAAGQSSYNEQF